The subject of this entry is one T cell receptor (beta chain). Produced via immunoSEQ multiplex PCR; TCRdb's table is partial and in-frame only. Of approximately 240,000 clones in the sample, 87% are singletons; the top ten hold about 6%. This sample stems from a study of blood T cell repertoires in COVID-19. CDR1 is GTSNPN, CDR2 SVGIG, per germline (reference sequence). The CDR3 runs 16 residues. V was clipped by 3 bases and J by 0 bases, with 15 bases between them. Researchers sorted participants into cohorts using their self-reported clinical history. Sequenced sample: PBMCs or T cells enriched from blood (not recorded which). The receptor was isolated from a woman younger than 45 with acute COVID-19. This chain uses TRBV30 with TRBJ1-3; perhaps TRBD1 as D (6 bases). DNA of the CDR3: TGTGCCTGGAGCGCGAAAACAGGGCACTCTGGAAACACCATATATTTT. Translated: CAWSAKTGHSGNTIYF. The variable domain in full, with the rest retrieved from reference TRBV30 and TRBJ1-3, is SQTIHQWPATLVQPVGSPLSLECTVEGTSNPNLYWYRQAAGRGLQLLFYSVGIGQISSEVPQNLSASRPQDRQFILSSKKLLLSDSGFYLCAWSAKTGHSGNTIYFGEGSWLTVV.